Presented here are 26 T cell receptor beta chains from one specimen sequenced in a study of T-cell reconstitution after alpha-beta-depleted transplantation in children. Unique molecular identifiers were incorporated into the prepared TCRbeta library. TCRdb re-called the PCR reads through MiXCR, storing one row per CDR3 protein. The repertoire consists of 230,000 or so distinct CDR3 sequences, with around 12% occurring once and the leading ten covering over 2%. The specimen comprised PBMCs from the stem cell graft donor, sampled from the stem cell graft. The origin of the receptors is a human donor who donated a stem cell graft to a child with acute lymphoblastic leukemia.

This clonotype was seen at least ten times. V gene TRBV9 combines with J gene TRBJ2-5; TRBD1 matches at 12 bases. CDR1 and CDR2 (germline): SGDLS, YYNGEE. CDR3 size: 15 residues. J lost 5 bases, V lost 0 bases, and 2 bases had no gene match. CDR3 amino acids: CASSVGDRGQETQYF. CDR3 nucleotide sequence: TGTGCCAGCAGCGTAGGGGACAGGGGGCAGGAGACCCAGTACTTC. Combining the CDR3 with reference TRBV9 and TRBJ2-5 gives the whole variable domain DSGVTQTPKHLITATGQRVTLRCSPRSGDLSVYWYQQSLDQGLQFLIQYYNGEERAKGNILERFSAQQFPDLHSELNLSSLELGDSALYFCASSVGDRGQETQYFGPGTRLLVL.

In DNA form, the CDR3 reads TGTGCCAGCAGCTCCTTAGCGGGGAACTACGAGCAGTACTTC. Residues: CASSSLAGNYEQYF. V gene TRBV7-8 combines with J gene TRBJ2-7; TRBD2 aligns across 8 bases. The CDR3 totals 14 residues. Trimming cost V 4 bases and J 3 bases; bases outside gene matches: 5. Germline values: CDR1 SGHVS, CDR2 FQNEAQ.

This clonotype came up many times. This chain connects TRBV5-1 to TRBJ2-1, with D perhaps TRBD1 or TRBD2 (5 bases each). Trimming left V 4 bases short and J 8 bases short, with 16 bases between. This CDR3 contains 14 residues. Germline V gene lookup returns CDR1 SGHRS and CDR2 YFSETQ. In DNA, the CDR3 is TGCGCCAGCAGCGCTGGCCTATTGGGGGATGAGCAGTTCTTC. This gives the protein CASSAGLLGDEQFF.

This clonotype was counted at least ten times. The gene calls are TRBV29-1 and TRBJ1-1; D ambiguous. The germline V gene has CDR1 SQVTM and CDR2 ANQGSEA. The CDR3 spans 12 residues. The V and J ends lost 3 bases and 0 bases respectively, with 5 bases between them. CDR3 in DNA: TGCAGCGTTGATCCAGTGAACACTGAAGCTTTCTTT. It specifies CSVDPVNTEAFF. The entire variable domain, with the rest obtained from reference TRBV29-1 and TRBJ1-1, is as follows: SAVISQKPSRDICQRGTSLTIQCQVDSQVTMMFWYRQQPGQSLTLIATANQGSEATYESGFVIDKFPISRPNLTFSTLTVSNMSPEDSSIYLCSVDPVNTEAFFGQGTRLTVV.

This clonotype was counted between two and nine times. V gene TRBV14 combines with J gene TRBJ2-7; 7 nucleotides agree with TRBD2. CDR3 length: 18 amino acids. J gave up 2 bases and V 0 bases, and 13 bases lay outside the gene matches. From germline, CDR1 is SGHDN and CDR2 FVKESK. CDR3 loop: CASSQEGRGGRPPYEQYF. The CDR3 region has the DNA TGTGCCAGCAGCCAAGAGGGAAGGGGCGGGAGACCCCCCTACGAGCAGTACTTC.

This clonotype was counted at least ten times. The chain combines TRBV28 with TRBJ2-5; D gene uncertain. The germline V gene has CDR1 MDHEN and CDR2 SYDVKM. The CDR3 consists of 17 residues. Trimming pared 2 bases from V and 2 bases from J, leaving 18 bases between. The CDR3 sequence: CASSLRRTPRRQETQYF. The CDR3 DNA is TGTGCCAGCAGTTTACGGCGTACCCCCCGGCGGCAAGAGACCCAGTACTTC.

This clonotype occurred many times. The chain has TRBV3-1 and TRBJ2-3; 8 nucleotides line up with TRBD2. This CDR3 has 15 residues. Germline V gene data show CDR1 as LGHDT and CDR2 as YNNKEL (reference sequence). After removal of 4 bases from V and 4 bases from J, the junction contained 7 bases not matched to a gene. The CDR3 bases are TGTGCCAGCAGCCCTTCCGGGGGGGCTGCAGATACGCAGTATTTT. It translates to CASSPSGGAADTQYF.

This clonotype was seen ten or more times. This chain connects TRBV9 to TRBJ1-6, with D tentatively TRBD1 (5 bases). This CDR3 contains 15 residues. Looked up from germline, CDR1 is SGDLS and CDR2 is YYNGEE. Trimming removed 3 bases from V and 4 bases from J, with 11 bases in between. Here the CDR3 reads CASSAEGAYNSPLHF. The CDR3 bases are TGTGCCAGCAGCGCGGAAGGGGCGTATAATTCACCCCTCCACTTT. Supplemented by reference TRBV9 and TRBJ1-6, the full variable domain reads DSGVTQTPKHLITATGQRVTLRCSPRSGDLSVYWYQQSLDQGLQFLIQYYNGEERAKGNILERFSAQQFPDLHSELNLSSLELGDSALYFCASSAEGAYNSPLHFGNGTRLTVT.

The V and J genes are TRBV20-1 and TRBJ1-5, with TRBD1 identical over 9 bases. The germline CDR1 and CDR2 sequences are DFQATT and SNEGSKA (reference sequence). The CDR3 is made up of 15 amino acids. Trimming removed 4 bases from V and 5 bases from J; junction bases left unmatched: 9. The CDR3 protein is CSATPYGQGHQPQHF. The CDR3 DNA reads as TGCAGTGCTACCCCTTACGGACAGGGGCATCAGCCCCAGCATTTT.

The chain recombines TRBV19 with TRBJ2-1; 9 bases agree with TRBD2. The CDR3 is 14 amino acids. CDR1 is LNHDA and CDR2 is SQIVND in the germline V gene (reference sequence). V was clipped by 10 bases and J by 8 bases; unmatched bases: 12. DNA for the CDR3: TGTGCCACCAAAACGAAGCGGGGGGTTTATGAGCAGTTCTTC. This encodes CATKTKRGVYEQFF. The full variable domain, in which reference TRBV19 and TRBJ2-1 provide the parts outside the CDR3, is DGGITQSPKYLFRKEGQNVTLSCEQNLNHDAMYWYRQDPGQGLRLIYYSQIVNDFQKGDIAEGYSVSREKKESFPLTVTSAQKNPTAFYLCATKTKRGVYEQFFGPGTRLTVL.

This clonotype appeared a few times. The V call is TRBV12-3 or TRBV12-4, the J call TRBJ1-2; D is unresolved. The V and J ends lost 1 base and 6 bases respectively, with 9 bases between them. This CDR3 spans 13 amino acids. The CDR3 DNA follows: TGTGCCAGCAGTTTAGTCGTATCCGATGGCTACACCTTC. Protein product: CASSLVVSDGYTF.

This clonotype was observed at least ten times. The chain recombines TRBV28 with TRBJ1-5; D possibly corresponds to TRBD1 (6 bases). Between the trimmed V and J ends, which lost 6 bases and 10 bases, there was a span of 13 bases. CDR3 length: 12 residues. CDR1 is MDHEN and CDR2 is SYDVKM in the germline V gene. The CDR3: CASSPPGHPQHF. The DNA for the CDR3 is TGTGCCAGCAGCCCCCCGGGACACCCCCAGCATTTT.

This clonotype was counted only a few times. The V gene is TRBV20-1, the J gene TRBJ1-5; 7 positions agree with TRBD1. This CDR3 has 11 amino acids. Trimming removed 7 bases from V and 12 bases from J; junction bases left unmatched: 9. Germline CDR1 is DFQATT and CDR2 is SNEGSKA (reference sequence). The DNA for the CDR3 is TGCAGTGTGTCAGGGGGAAGAGACCAGCATTTT. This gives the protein CSVSGGRDQHF.

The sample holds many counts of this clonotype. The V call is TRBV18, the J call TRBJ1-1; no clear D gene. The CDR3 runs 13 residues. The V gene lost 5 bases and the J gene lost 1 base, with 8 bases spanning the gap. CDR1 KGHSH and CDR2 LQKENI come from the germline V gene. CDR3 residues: CASSTDQNTEAFF. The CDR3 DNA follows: TGTGCCAGCTCAACTGACCAGAACACTGAAGCTTTCTTT.

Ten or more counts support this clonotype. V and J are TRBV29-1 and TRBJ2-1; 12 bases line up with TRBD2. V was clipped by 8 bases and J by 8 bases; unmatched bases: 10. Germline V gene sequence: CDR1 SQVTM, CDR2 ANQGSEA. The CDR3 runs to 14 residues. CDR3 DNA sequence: TGCAGCACCTGGCTAGCGGGGGGGCATCATGAGCAGTTCTTC. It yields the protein CSTWLAGGHHEQFF.

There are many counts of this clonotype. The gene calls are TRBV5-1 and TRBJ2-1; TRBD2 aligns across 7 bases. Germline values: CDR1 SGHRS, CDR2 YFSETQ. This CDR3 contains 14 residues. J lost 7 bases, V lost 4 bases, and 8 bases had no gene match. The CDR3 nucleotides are TGCGCCAGCAGCCTGCGGACTAGTCTGAATGAGCAGTTCTTC. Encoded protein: CASSLRTSLNEQFF. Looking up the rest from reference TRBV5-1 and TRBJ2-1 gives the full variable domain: KAGVTQTPRYLIKTRGQQVTLSCSPISGHRSVSWYQQTPGQGLQFLFEYFSETQRNKGNFPGRFSGRQFSNSRSEMNVSTLELGDSALYLCASSLRTSLNEQFFGPGTRLTVL.

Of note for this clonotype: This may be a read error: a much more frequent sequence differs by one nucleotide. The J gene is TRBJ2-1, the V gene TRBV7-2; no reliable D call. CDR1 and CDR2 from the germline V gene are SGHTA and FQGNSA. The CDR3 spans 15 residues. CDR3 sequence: CASSLQTHPYNGQFF. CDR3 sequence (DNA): TGTGCCAGCAGCTTGCAGACACACCCATACAATGGGCAGTTCTTC.

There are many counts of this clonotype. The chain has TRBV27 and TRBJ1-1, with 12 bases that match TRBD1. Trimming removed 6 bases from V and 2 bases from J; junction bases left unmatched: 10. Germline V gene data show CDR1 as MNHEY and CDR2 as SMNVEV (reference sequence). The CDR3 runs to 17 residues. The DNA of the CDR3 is TGTGCCAGCAGCCCCTCCGGGACAGGGGGCCTTAACACTGAAGCTTTCTTT. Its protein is CASSPSGTGGLNTEAFF.

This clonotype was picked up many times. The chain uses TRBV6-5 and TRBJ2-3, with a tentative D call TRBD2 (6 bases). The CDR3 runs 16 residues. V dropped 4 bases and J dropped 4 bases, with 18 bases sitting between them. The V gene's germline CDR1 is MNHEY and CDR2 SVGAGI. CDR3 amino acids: CASSSLGGEGADTQYF. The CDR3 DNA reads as TGTGCCAGCAGTTCCCTCGGGGGTGAGGGTGCAGATACGCAGTATTTT.

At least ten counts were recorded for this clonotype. The CDR3 reads CSGSRGTNTGELFF. The CDR3 region has the DNA TGCAGCGGCTCGAGGGGAACGAACACCGGGGAGCTGTTTTTT. This chain links TRBV29-1 with TRBJ2-2; perhaps D is TRBD1 or TRBD2 (5 bases each). CDR1 is SQVTM and CDR2 is ANQGSEA in the germline V gene. Trimming left V 7 bases short and J 0 bases short, with 12 bases between. This CDR3 is 14 amino acids long.

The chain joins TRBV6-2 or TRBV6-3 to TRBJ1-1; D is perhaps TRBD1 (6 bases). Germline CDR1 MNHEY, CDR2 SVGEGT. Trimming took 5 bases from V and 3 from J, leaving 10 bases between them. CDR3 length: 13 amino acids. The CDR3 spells CASSRDRHTEAFF. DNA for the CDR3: TGTGCCAGCAGTCGTGACAGGCACACTGAAGCTTTCTTT.

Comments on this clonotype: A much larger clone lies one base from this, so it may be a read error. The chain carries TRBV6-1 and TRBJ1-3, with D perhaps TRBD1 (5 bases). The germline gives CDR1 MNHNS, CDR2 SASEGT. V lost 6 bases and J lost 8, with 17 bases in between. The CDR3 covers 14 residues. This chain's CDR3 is CASRPGTGGDTIYF. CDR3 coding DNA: TGTGCCAGCAGACCCGGGACGGGTGGCGACACCATATATTTT.

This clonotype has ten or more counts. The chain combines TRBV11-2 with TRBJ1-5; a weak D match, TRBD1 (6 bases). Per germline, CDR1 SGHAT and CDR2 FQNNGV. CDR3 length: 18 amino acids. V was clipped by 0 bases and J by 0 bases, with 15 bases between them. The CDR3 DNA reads TGTGCCAGCAGCTTAGAAAGGAGGGACATCTATAGCAATCAGCCCCAGCATTTT. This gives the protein CASSLERRDIYSNQPQHF. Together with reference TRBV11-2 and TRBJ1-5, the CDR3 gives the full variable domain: EAGVAQSPRYKIIEKRQSVAFWCNPISGHATLYWYQQILGQGPKLLIQFQNNGVVDDSQLPKDRFSAERLKGVDSTLKIQPAKLEDSAVYLCASSLERRDIYSNQPQHFGDGTRLSIL.

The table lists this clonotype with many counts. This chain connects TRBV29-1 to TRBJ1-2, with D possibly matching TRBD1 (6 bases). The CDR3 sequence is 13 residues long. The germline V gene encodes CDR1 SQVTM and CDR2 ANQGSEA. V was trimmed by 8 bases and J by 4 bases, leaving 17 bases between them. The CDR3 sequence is CSIGRQDIYGYTF. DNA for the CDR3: TGCAGCATCGGGCGACAGGATATCTATGGCTACACCTTC.

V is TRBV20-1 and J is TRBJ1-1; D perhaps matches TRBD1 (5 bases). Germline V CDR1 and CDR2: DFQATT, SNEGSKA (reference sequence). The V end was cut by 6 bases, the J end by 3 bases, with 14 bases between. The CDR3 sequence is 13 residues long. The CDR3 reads CSAPAPGHTEAFF. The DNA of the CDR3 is TGCAGTGCCCCAGCCCCAGGGCACACTGAAGCTTTCTTT.

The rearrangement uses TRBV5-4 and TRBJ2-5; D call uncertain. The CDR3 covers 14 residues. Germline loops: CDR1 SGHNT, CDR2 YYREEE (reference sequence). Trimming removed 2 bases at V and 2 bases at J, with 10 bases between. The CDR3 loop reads CASSFGDLQETQYF. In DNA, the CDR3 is TGTGCCAGCAGCTTTGGTGACTTACAAGAGACCCAGTACTTC.